The 24 T cell receptor beta chains below come from one sample, sequenced in a study of cytomegalovirus exposure and HLA in healthy donors. The PCR ran on 60 Vbeta and 13 Jbeta primers. Some clones are missing from TCRdb's copy, which holds only in-frame ones; the method was immunoSEQ multiplex PCR. The repertoire includes over 130,000 clones, 75% to 90% of them detected once, and over 1% sits in the top ten. Input material: PBMCs. The receptors shown here come from a female donor in good health and CMV-seronegative.

The chain uses TRBV6-5 and TRBJ2-7, with D perhaps matching TRBD1 (5 bases). CDR3 length equals 13 residues. Trimming shortened V by 0 bases and J by 6 bases, and 9 bases separated the two germline ends. The germline V gene has CDR1 MNHEY and CDR2 SVGAGI. This chain's CDR3 is CASSYSSGAEQYF. In nucleotides, the CDR3 is TGTGCCAGCAGTTACTCCTCTGGGGCCGAGCAGTACTTC.

The chain has TRBV10-1 and TRBJ2-2, with D perhaps matching TRBD1 (5 bases). The germline gives CDR1 WNHNN, CDR2 SYGVQD (reference sequence). V was cut by 3 bases and J by 4 bases, with 15 bases left in between. The CDR3 length is 16 residues. The CDR3 spells CASSEEGQLSTGELFF. In nucleotides, the CDR3 is TGCGCCAGCAGTGAAGAAGGACAACTTTCCACCGGGGAGCTGTTTTTT.

The rearrangement uses TRBV5-1 and TRBJ1-1; 7 bases align to TRBD1. Per the germline V gene, CDR1 is SGHRS and CDR2 is YFSETQ. V shed 0 bases, J shed 1 base, and the junction held 3 bases outside the gene matches. The CDR3 loop spans 15 amino acids. This CDR3 is CASSLGDRWNTEAFF. In nucleotides, the CDR3 is TGCGCCAGCAGCTTGGGGGACAGATGGAACACTGAAGCTTTCTTT.

This clone was seen once. V usage is TRBV4-2 and J usage is TRBJ2-7, with 7 nucleotides matching TRBD2. The germline CDR1 and CDR2 sequences are LGHNA and YNFKEQ. Unmatched junction bases numbered 10, after V lost 2 bases and J lost 0 bases. The CDR3 is made up of 17 amino acids. For the CDR3, the DNA is TGTGCCAGCAGCCAACGTTTCACGGGAGGCACCTCCTACGAGCAGTACTTC. It translates to CASSQRFTGGTSYEQYF.

This clone was seen only a few times. The chain uses TRBV28 and TRBJ1-1, with D maybe TRBD1 (5 bases). CDR3 length equals 15 residues. The germline V gene has CDR1 MDHEN and CDR2 SYDVKM. V lost 5 bases and J lost 1, with 14 bases in between. CDR3 amino acids: CASSIGRTPNTEAFF. In DNA form, the CDR3 reads TGTGCCAGCAGTATAGGGCGGACACCGAACACTGAAGCTTTCTTT.

V and J are TRBV27 and TRBJ2-7, with D possibly being TRBD2 (5 bases). V was trimmed by 6 bases and J by 2 bases, leaving 14 bases between them. This CDR3 comprises 14 residues. Germline V gives CDR1 MNHEY, CDR2 SMNVEV (reference sequence). The CDR3 DNA reads as TGTGCCAGCAGCTTTGGAGGAACCCCCTACGAGCAGTACTTC. Translated, it gives CASSFGGTPYEQYF.

This chain connects TRBV7-9 to TRBJ2-7, with a weak D call TRBD2 (6 bases). The CDR3 is 15 residues long. V was clipped by 0 bases and J by 2 bases, with 11 bases between them. Germline CDR1 is SEHNR and CDR2 is FQNEAQ (reference sequence). DNA for the CDR3: TGTGCCAGCAGCTTAGCAACGGGAGCAGCCTACGAGCAGTACTTC. Its protein is CASSLATGAAYEQYF. Complete variable domain (other parts from reference TRBV7-9 and TRBJ2-7): DTGVSQNPRHKITKRGQNVTFRCDPISEHNRLYWYRQTLGQGPEFLTYFQNEAQLEKSRLLSDRFSAERPKGSFSTLEIQRTEQGDSAMYLCASSLATGAAYEQYFGPGTRLTVT.

The chain combines TRBV25-1 with TRBJ2-5; D unresolved. With 0 bases removed from V and 2 bases from J, the gap between germline ends came to 4 bases. CDR1 and CDR2 from the germline V gene are MGHDK and SYGVNS. The CDR3 totals 13 residues. The CDR3 coding sequence is TGTGCCAGCAGTGAATACAGGCAAGAGACCCAGTACTTC. This sequence encodes CASSEYRQETQYF.

V usage is TRBV27 and J usage is TRBJ1-1; 7 bases fit TRBD1. This CDR3 has 13 amino acids. Germline loops: CDR1 MNHEY, CDR2 SMNVEV (reference sequence). V dropped 6 bases and J dropped 3; count of bases not matched to a gene: 4. CDR3 sequence: CASSRGQYTEAFF. DNA for the CDR3: TGTGCCAGCAGCCGGGGACAGTACACTGAAGCTTTCTTT.

The J gene is TRBJ1-1, the V gene TRBV19; possibly TRBD1 for D (5 bases). V was clipped by 6 bases and J by 1 base, with 9 bases between them. This CDR3 is built from 13 residues. Germline V lookup: CDR1 LNHDA, CDR2 SQIVND (reference sequence). DNA of the CDR3: TGTGCCAGTAGGGAGCAGGGGAACACTGAAGCTTTCTTT. Translation gives CASREQGNTEAFF. The full variable domain, with the rest looked up from reference TRBV19 and TRBJ1-1, is DGGITQSPKYLFRKEGQNVTLSCEQNLNHDAMYWYRQDPGQGLRLIYYSQIVNDFQKGDIAEGYSVSREKKESFPLTVTSAQKNPTAFYLCASREQGNTEAFFGQGTRLTVV.

The gene calls are TRBV30 and TRBJ2-1; possibly TRBD2 for D (6 bases). Germline V gene sequence: CDR1 GTSNPN, CDR2 SVGIG (reference sequence). There are 15 residues in the CDR3. Trimming shortened V by 4 bases and J by 0 bases, and 13 bases separated the two germline ends. CDR3 loop: CAWKIGGVSYNEQFF. The CDR3 DNA sequence: TGTGCCTGGAAGATCGGCGGGGTCTCCTACAATGAGCAGTTCTTC.

This chain joins TRBV6-1 and TRBJ2-5, with a tentative D call TRBD2 (6 bases). There are 14 residues in the CDR3. The germline V gene encodes CDR1 MNHNS and CDR2 SASEGT. The V gene lost 2 bases and the J gene lost 5 bases, with 12 bases spanning the gap. CDR3 amino acids: CASSERRVGETQYF. As DNA, the CDR3 is TGTGCCAGCAGTGAACGGAGGGTGGGGGAGACCCAGTACTTC.

The chain joins TRBV29-1 to TRBJ2-2, with D maybe TRBD1 (6 bases). Germline V gene sequence: CDR1 SQVTM, CDR2 ANQGSEA. V lost 6 bases, J lost 5 bases, and 13 bases lay in between. CDR3 length: 13 amino acids. The CDR3 coding sequence is TGCAGCGTCCAGGACAGCTATACCGGGGAGCTGTTTTTT. The encoded protein is CSVQDSYTGELFF.

This clone turned up a few times. The V call is TRBV6-1, the J call TRBJ2-3; 11 bases fit TRBD2. CDR1 MNHNS and CDR2 SASEGT come from the germline V gene. The CDR3 sequence is 17 residues long. V was clipped by 4 bases and J by 0 bases; unmatched bases: 6. CDR3 bases: TGTGCCAGCAGTGTGCTGACTAGCGGGGAAAGCACAGATACGCAGTATTTT. Translation: CASSVLTSGESTDTQYF.

The chain uses TRBV2 and TRBJ2-3; D might be TRBD1 (6 bases). V was pared by 3 bases and J by 2 bases, with 12 bases between. CDR3 length: 15 amino acids. CDR1 and CDR2 (germline): SNHLY, FYNNEI. CDR3 DNA: TGTGCCAGCAGTGACTGGGACAAACACACAGATACGCAGTATTTT. It encodes CASSDWDKHTDTQYF.

The gene calls are TRBV30 and TRBJ2-7, with D possibly being TRBD2 (5 bases). The germline V gene has CDR1 GTSNPN and CDR2 SVGIG (reference sequence). This CDR3 has 14 residues. Between the trimmed V and J ends, which lost 5 bases and 9 bases, there was a span of 23 bases. CDR3 loop: CAWERTEAHRGQYF. The CDR3 DNA sequence: TGTGCCTGGGAACGGACTGAAGCCCACCGGGGGCAGTACTTC. Complete variable domain (other parts from reference TRBV30 and TRBJ2-7): SQTIHQWPATLVQPVGSPLSLECTVEGTSNPNLYWYRQAAGRGLQLLFYSVGIGQISSEVPQNLSASRPQDRQFILSSKKLLLSDSGFYLCAWERTEAHRGQYFGPGTRLTVT.

In DNA form, the CDR3 reads TGTGCCAGGGGGCGAATGGCGAGCATCGTCTACGAGCAGTACTTC. Protein sequence: CARGRMASIVYEQYF. The chain employs TRBV5-3 and TRBJ2-7; D might be TRBD1 (5 bases). TRBV5-3 is assigned to the ORF class and has an uncertain function. The V end lost 8 bases, the J end lost 3 bases, and 21 bases lay between the germline ends. This CDR3 is built from 15 residues.

The rearrangement joins TRBV6-5 to TRBJ2-1; no firm D call. Looked up from germline, CDR1 is MNHEY and CDR2 is SVGAGI. This CDR3 spans 13 amino acids. V was clipped by 2 bases and J by 6 bases, with 8 bases between them. CDR3 DNA sequence: TGTGCCAGCAGTTACGCCCCGGGCAATGAGCAGTTCTTC. It codes for CASSYAPGNEQFF.

This sequence joins TRBV28 and TRBJ2-5; 9 bases align to TRBD2. V lost 6 bases and J lost 5; bases outside the gene matches: 4. The germline V gene has CDR1 MDHEN and CDR2 SYDVKM. The CDR3 sequence is 13 residues long. The CDR3 protein is CASSGLAQETQYF. The CDR3 DNA is TGTGCCAGCAGCGGACTAGCGCAGGAGACCCAGTACTTC.

The V and J genes are TRBV5-4 and TRBJ2-1; 9 bases align to TRBD2. Trimming at V came to 0 bases and at J to 4 bases, leaving 5 bases not matched to a gene. CDR3 length: 16 residues. Germline CDR1 and CDR2: SGHNT and YYREEE (reference sequence). CDR3 in DNA: TGTGCCAGCAGCTTGGAGGTGACTAGCGGTTACAATGAGCAGTTCTTC. This sequence encodes CASSLEVTSGYNEQFF.

The rearrangement links TRBV7-8 to TRBJ2-7, with TRBD2 as a possible D gene (6 bases). V lost 5 bases, J lost 3 bases, and 14 bases lay in between. This CDR3 is built from 14 residues. CDR1 and CDR2 from the germline V gene are SGHVS and FQNEAQ. The DNA for the CDR3 is TGTGCCAGCAGCGCGGGACCGAACATCTACGAGCAGTACTTC. It codes for CASSAGPNIYEQYF.

The chain employs TRBV2 and TRBJ1-5; 7 positions match TRBD1. Per the germline V gene, CDR1 is SNHLY and CDR2 is FYNNEI. The CDR3 totals 16 residues. With 5 bases clipped from V and 2 bases from J, the junction kept 9 bases outside the gene matches. The CDR3 DNA follows: TGTGCCAGCAGTAAACGCCGGGACAGAGGCAATCAGCCCCAGCATTTT. It encodes CASSKRRDRGNQPQHF.

The chain is built from TRBV2 and TRBJ2-7; 9 nucleotides line up with TRBD2. CDR3 length equals 18 residues. Germline V CDR1 and CDR2: SNHLY, FYNNEI. Trimming removed 10 bases from V and 6 bases from J; junction bases left unmatched: 25. CDR3 protein: CANFLPPVTRGRACEQYF. CDR3 coding DNA: TGTGCCAACTTTCTCCCACCCGTTACGCGCGGGAGGGCCTGCGAGCAGTACTTC.

This CDR3 reads CASSFREAPDTQYF. The DNA for the CDR3 is TGTGCCAGCAGTTTCCGGGAAGCCCCAGATACGCAGTATTTT. The rearrangement links TRBV28 to TRBJ2-3, with a possible D match to TRBD2 (5 bases). CDR1 is MDHEN, CDR2 SYDVKM, per germline. V was clipped by 3 bases and J by 4 bases, with 11 bases between them. The CDR3 totals 14 residues.